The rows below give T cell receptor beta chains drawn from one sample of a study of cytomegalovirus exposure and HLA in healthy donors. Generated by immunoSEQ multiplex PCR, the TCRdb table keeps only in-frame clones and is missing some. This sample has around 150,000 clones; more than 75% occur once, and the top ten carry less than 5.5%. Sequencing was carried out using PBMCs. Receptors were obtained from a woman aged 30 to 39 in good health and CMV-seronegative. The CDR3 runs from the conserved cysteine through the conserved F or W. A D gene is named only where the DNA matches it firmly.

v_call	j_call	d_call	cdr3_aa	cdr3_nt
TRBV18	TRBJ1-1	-	CASSPSNLANTEAFF	TGTGCCAGCTCACCTTCTAACCTCGCGAACACTGAAGCTTTCTTT
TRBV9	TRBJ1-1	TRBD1	CASSGQGSHTEAFF	TGTGCCAGCAGCGGACAGGGGTCGCACACTGAAGCTTTCTTT
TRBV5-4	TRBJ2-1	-	CASSLGGGSHYLYNEQFF	TGTGCCAGCAGCTTGGGAGGTGGGAGCCATTACCTCTACAATGAGCAGTTCTTC
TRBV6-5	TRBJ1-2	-	CASGAADRVYGYTF	TGTGCCAGCGGGGCGGCGGACAGAGTCTATGGCTACACCTTC
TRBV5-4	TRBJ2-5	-	CASSWGLGIEETQYF	TGTGCCAGCAGCTGGGGACTGGGAATCGAGGAGACCCAGTACTTC
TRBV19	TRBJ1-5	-	CASSIAGYSNQPQHF	TGTGCCAGTAGTATAGCCGGTTATAGCAATCAGCCCCAGCATTTT
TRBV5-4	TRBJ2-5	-	CASSPGTTKWETQYF	TGTGCCAGCAGCCCCGGGACAACCAAGTGGGAGACCCAGTACTTC
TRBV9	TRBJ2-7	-	CASSGQGSVQYF	TGTGCCAGCAGCGGGCAGGGAAGCGTGCAGTACTTC
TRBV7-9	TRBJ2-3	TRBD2	CASSLGSGGGRDTQYF	TGTGCCAGCAGCTTAGGTTCGGGCGGGGGGAGAGATACGCAGTATTTT
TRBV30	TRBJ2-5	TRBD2	CAWSVASGRAETQYF	TGTGCCTGGAGTGTAGCGAGCGGGAGGGCAGAGACCCAGTACTTC
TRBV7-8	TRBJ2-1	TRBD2	CASSLVTSGEGYEQFF	TGTGCCAGCAGCTTAGTTACTAGCGGGGAAGGATATGAGCAGTTCTTC
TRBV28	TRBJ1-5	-	CASSFGGSNQPQHF	TGTGCCAGCAGTTTCGGGGGAAGCAATCAGCCCCAGCATTTT
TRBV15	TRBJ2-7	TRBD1	CATSLGTGAYEQYF	TGTGCCACCAGCCTTGGGACAGGGGCCTACGAGCAGTACTTC
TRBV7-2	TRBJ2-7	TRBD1	CASSAGQGYYEQYF	TGTGCCAGCAGCGCGGGACAGGGATACTACGAGCAGTACTTC
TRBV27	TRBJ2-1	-	CASSLRGGEQFF	TGTGCCAGCAGTTTGCGAGGGGGTGAGCAGTTCTTC